These T cell receptor beta chains were read from a single sample in a study of beta chain features in type 1 diabetes. Only in-frame clones appear in the TCRdb table, and some are missing; sequencing was by immunoSEQ multiplex PCR. The repertoire holds over 350,000 clones, with around 15% as singletons. Sequencing was carried out using naive CD4+ T cells from blood. The receptors here all came from a young woman in good health. Both conserved end residues are part of each CDR3. Fields, in order: D gene, V gene, clone size, J gene, CDR3 protein, CDR3 DNA. D genes are given only for firm matches. Part of the rows lack a size; the others show once, few, many or a class for expanded clones.

>NA|TRBV5-1|few|TRBJ2-4
CASSLVDGKEYF
TGCGCCAGCAGCTTGGTCGACGGGAAGGAGTACTTC
>TRBD2|TRBV5-1|NA|TRBJ2-1
CASRKGLAGLNEQFF
TGCGCCAGCAGGAAAGGTCTAGCGGGACTGAATGAGCAGTTCTTC
>TRBD2|TRBV6-4|NA|TRBJ2-1
CASSGLAGESEQFF
TGTGCCAGCAGCGGACTAGCGGGAGAGAGTGAGCAGTTCTTC
>TRBD1|TRBV28|few|TRBJ2-5
CASTSGTGWETQYF
TGTGCCAGCACCTCCGGGACAGGGTGGGAGACCCAGTACTTC
>TRBD1|TRBV19|NA|TRBJ1-1
CASSFGTGGLNTEAFF
TGTGCCAGTAGTTTCGGGACAGGGGGATTGAACACTGAAGCTTTCTTT
>TRBD1|TRBV7-3|once|TRBJ2-3
CASSFGDSRTDTQYF
TGTGCCAGCAGCTTCGGGGACAGTCGCACAGATACGCAGTATTTT
>TRBD2|TRBV28|NA|TRBJ2-5
CASSSGLAGGKTQYF
TGTGCCAGCAGTTCGGGACTAGCGGGAGGAAAGACCCAGTACTTC
>TRBD1|TRBV30|NA|TRBJ1-5
CAWSGGQGPNQPQHF
TGTGCCTGGAGTGGGGGACAGGGACCCAATCAGCCCCAGCATTTT
>NA|TRBV5-1|few|TRBJ1-1
CASSPVVEVPEAFF
TGCGCCAGCAGCCCCGTAGTCGAAGTCCCTGAAGCTTTCTTT
>NA|TRBV21-1|NA|TRBJ2-7
CASSKGIGTGGKYEQYF
TGTGCCAGCAGCAAGGGGATCGGGACAGGGGGCAAATACGAGCAGTACTTC
>TRBD1|TRBV5-4|few|TRBJ2-6
CASSLTGAGANVLTF
TGTGCCAGCAGCTTAACAGGGGCTGGGGCCAACGTCCTGACTTTC
>TRBD1|TRBV27|NA|TRBJ2-2
CASSFDRGVSTTGELFF
TGTGCCAGCAGTTTCGACAGGGGCGTAAGTACGACCGGGGAGCTGTTTTTT
>NA|TRBV9|few|TRBJ1-1
CASSVVGGNTEAFF
TGTGCCAGCAGCGTAGTTGGAGGGAACACTGAAGCTTTCTTT
>NA|TRBV30|few|TRBJ2-4
CAWSVQGGNVIQYF
TGTGCCTGGAGTGTACAAGGCGGGAATGTCATTCAGTACTTC
>NA|TRBV29-1|few|TRBJ2-1
CSVEDGGFSYNEQFF
TGCAGCGTTGAAGATGGAGGTTTTTCCTACAATGAGCAGTTCTTC
>NA|TRBV19|NA|TRBJ2-2
CASSILGGGGTGELFF
TGTGCCAGTAGTATCTTGGGGGGAGGGGGCACCGGGGAGCTGTTTTTT
>NA|TRBV6-1|few|TRBJ1-5
CASSLGRDNQPQHF
TGTGCCAGCAGTCTTGGACGGGATAATCAGCCCCAGCATTTT
>TRBD2|TRBV7-2|NA|TRBJ2-5
CASSLFLTSGTGETQYF
TGTGCCAGCAGCTTATTCCTGACTAGCGGGACGGGAGAGACCCAGTACTTC
>NA|TRBV30|few|TRBJ2-7
CAWDAGPTYEQYF
TGTGCCTGGGATGCGGGCCCAACCTACGAGCAGTACTTC
>NA|TRBV7-2|few|TRBJ1-5
CASSLVGYSNQPQHF
TGTGCCAGCAGCTTAGTGGGCTATAGCAATCAGCCCCAGCATTTT